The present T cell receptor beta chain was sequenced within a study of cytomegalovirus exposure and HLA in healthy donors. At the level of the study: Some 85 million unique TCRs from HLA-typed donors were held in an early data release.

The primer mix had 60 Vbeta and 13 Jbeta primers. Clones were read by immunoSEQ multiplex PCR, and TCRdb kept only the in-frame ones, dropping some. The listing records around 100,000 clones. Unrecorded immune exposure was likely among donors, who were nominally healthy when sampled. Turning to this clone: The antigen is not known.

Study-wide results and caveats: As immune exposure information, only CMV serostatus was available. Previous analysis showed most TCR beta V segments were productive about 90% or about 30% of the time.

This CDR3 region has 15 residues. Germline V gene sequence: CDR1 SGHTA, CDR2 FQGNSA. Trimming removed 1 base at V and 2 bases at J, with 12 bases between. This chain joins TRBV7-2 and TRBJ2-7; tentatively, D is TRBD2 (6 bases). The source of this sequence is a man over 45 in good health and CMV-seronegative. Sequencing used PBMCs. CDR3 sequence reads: CASSLVASGAYEQYF. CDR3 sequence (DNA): TGTGCCAGCAGCTTAGTTGCGTCGGGGGCCTACGAGCAGTACTTC.